Presented here are 14 T cell receptor beta chains from one specimen sequenced in a study of T cell changes during pregnancy in multiple sclerosis. The repertoire was sequenced with immunoSEQ multiplex PCR; TCRdb's copy has only in-frame clones and lacks some. The sample has under 150,000 clones; approximately 96% are singletons. The sequences come from peripheral blood, collected after pregnancy. The receptors were gathered from a female donor with multiple sclerosis, enrolled in a pregnancy study.

The chain employs TRBV18 and TRBJ1-5; maybe TRBD1 (5 bases). From germline, CDR1 is KGHSH and CDR2 LQKENI. The CDR3 is 18 residues long. Trimming removed 2 bases from V and 0 bases from J, with 17 bases in between. The CDR3 loop reads CASSPSTGTGDSNQPQHF. The CDR3 DNA reads TGTGCCAGCTCACCAAGTACCGGGACGGGGGATAGCAATCAGCCCCAGCATTTT.

V is TRBV4-1 and J is TRBJ2-1; D might be TRBD2 (7 bases). In germline, CDR1 is MGHRA, CDR2 YSYEKL. This CDR3 spans 17 amino acids. Trimming removed 4 bases at V and 9 bases at J, with 25 bases between. CDR3 protein: CASSLGGGGQAGIEQFF. The CDR3 DNA reads as TGCGCCAGCAGCCTGGGAGGGGGTGGGCAGGCTGGGATTGAGCAGTTCTTC.

The chain joins TRBV2 to TRBJ2-7, with D possibly matching TRBD1 (5 bases). The CDR3 is made up of 15 amino acids. Per the germline V gene, CDR1 is SNHLY and CDR2 is FYNNEI. The ends were cut back, 2 bases at V and 2 bases at J, with 13 bases in the middle. CDR3 residues: CASSESRGSTYEQYF. The CDR3 bases are TGTGCCAGCAGTGAAAGTAGGGGCAGCACCTACGAGCAGTACTTC. The full variable domain, with the rest looked up from reference TRBV2 and TRBJ2-7, is EPEVTQTPSHQVTQMGQEVILRCVPISNHLYFYWYRQILGQKVEFLVSFYNNEISEKSEIFDDQFSVERPDGSNFTLKIRSTKLEDSAMYFCASSESRGSTYEQYFGPGTRLTVT.

This chain joins TRBV25-1 and TRBJ2-3, with a weak D call TRBD1 (6 bases). The V and J ends lost 3 bases and 4 bases respectively, with 11 bases between them. The germline gives CDR1 MGHDK, CDR2 SYGVNS. The CDR3 runs 14 residues. CDR3 residues: CASSDSGVPDTQYF. The DNA of the CDR3 is TGTGCCAGCAGTGATTCAGGGGTGCCAGATACGCAGTATTTT. Using reference TRBV25-1 and TRBJ2-3 for the parts outside the CDR3, the full variable domain is EADIYQTPRYLVIGTGKKITLECSQTMGHDKMYWYQQDPGMELHLIHYSYGVNSTEKGDLSSESTVSRIRTEHFPLTLESARPSHTSQYLCASSDSGVPDTQYFGPGTRLTVL.

The chain recombines TRBV30 with TRBJ2-3; 9 bases fit TRBD2. Trimming cost V 1 base and J 6 bases; bases outside gene matches: 14. The germline V gene has CDR1 GTSNPN and CDR2 SVGIG (reference sequence). The CDR3 consists of 17 residues. For the CDR3, the DNA is TGTGCCTGGAGTGCGGGTCGGGTGGCGGGAGGGACCGATACGCAGTATTTT. It codes for CAWSAGRVAGGTDTQYF.

The chain joins TRBV29-1 to TRBJ2-3; 7 bases map to TRBD2. The V segment lost 6 bases and the J segment 4 bases; nucleotides outside the gene matches: 7. The CDR3 totals 13 residues. Germline V gene sequence: CDR1 SQVTM, CDR2 ANQGSEA. The CDR3 sequence is CSVIWGRADTQYF. CDR3 sequence (DNA): TGCAGCGTAATATGGGGGAGGGCAGATACGCAGTATTTT.

Only a few counts were recorded for this clone. This chain connects TRBV4-2 to TRBJ1-1; D unresolved. Trimming cost V 0 bases and J 3 bases, with 5 bases left between them. Germline-derived CDR1 and CDR2 are LGHNA and YNFKEQ. The CDR3 loop spans 13 amino acids. The CDR3 spells CASSQEDYTEAFF. The CDR3 bases are TGTGCCAGCAGCCAAGAAGACTACACTGAAGCTTTCTTT.

The chain combines TRBV7-2 with TRBJ2-1, with TRBD2 matching over 8 bases. Germline V lookup: CDR1 SGHTA, CDR2 FQGNSA. The trim removed 5 bases at V and 0 bases at J, leaving 6 bases unmatched. This CDR3 is built from 16 residues. The CDR3 is CASSPSGPSSYNEQFF. CDR3 DNA: TGTGCCAGCAGCCCTAGCGGGCCCAGCTCCTACAATGAGCAGTTCTTC.

The rearrangement uses TRBV6-1 and TRBJ1-5, with TRBD1 identical over 10 bases. The CDR3 contains 15 residues. Losses at the gene ends were 5 bases for V and 4 bases for J; bases not matched to a gene: 5. In germline, CDR1 is MNHNS, CDR2 SASEGT. The chain's CDR3 is CASSPRDRGNQPQHF. As DNA, the CDR3 is TGTGCCAGCAGTCCACGGGACAGGGGAAATCAGCCCCAGCATTTT.

The chain uses TRBV2 and TRBJ2-7, with D possibly being TRBD1 (5 bases). CDR1 and CDR2 from the germline V gene are SNHLY and FYNNEI. With 3 bases removed from V and 2 bases from J, the gap between germline ends came to 14 bases. The CDR3 spans 15 residues. CDR3 nucleotide sequence: TGTGCCAGCAGTGACTCGGCAGGGTTTACCTACGAGCAGTACTTC. Protein product: CASSDSAGFTYEQYF.

The chain joins TRBV7-9 to TRBJ2-3, with D perhaps TRBD2 (6 bases). The V end lost 5 bases, the J end lost 11 bases, and 14 bases lay between the germline ends. Germline V gene sequence: CDR1 SEHNR, CDR2 FQNEAQ (reference sequence). The CDR3 length is 12 residues. The CDR3 here is CASSPGTFRQYF. CDR3 nucleotides: TGTGCCAGCAGCCCGGGGACTTTCAGGCAGTATTTT.

This clone has only one observation. The chain's CDR3 is CASSRTSGEAGELFF. The CDR3 DNA sequence: TGTGCCAGCAGTAGGACTAGCGGGGAGGCCGGGGAGCTGTTTTTT. The chain carries TRBV6-6 and TRBJ2-2, with TRBD2 matching over 12 bases. CDR1 and CDR2 from the germline V gene are MNHNY and SVGAGI (reference sequence). This CDR3 has 15 amino acids. The trim removed 5 bases at V and 6 bases at J, leaving 4 bases unmatched.

This rearrangement joins TRBV18 to TRBJ1-2; weak D call: TRBD1 (6 bases). Trimming pared 3 bases from V and 0 bases from J, leaving 14 bases between. This CDR3 is built from 16 residues. The germline gives CDR1 KGHSH, CDR2 LQKENI. The DNA of the CDR3 is TGTGCCAGCTCACCCGGCAGGGAGGGGGCTAACTATGGCTACACCTTC. Its translation is CASSPGREGANYGYTF.

The V and J genes are TRBV19 and TRBJ1-1; 7 positions agree with TRBD1. V dropped 4 bases and J dropped 5; count of bases not matched to a gene: 10. The length of the CDR3 is 15 residues. In germline, CDR1 is LNHDA, CDR2 SQIVND (reference sequence). The CDR3 sequence is CASSTAQGVRTEAFF. The CDR3 coding sequence is TGTGCCAGTAGTACGGCCCAGGGGGTAAGAACTGAAGCTTTCTTT.